In this sample, the clone carrying this TCR beta chain turned up a few times. Its antigen is undetermined. The germline V gene has CDR1 MNHEY and CDR2 SMNVEV (reference sequence). With 0 bases removed from V and 2 bases from J, the gap between germline ends came to 12 bases. CDR3 length: 16 residues. As the template, RNA transcripts were used to amplify TCR beta CDR3 regions. An initial RT-PCR round employing HTBI primers preceded a second-round multiplex PCR. TCRdb independently ran MiXCR on the multiplex PCR reads; one entry per CDR3 protein. Among around 470,000 distinct CDR3 sequences, under 15% were seen once, and the ten largest hold 9.8%. The entry originates in a study of Graves' ophthalmopathy and Graves' hyperthyroidism. Study findings and constraints: Ophthalmopathy cases were distinguished from stable hyperthyroidism by a 13-signature model, reaching around 88% sensitivity and around 81% specificity. Most thyroid clonotypes with frequency above 0.001 were detected in blood too.

The sequenced material came from blood. V and J are TRBV27 and TRBJ2-3; tentatively, D is TRBD2 (5 bases). This sequence originates from a woman in her twenties or thirties with Graves' ophthalmopathy. CDR3 sequence: CASSLSLAAVTDTQYF. CDR3 coding DNA: TGTGCCAGCAGTTTATCCCTAGCAGCCGTCACAGATACGCAGTATTTT.